This TCR beta chain was sequenced for a study of blood T cell repertoires in COVID-19. Study-wide background: The United States, Italy and Spain were the sources of the acute and convalescent COVID-19 samples. From T cells, B-cell-depleted T cells, or PBMCs came the material, which was cDNA or gDNA.

This CDR3 contains 13 residues. Germline V gene data show CDR1 as MDHEN and CDR2 as SYDVKM. V shed 2 bases and J shed 2 bases, with 6 bases lying between them. In the study's own analysis: Reference gene primer amplification gave estimated nucleated cell counts. Sequenced by immunoSEQ multiplex PCR; TCRdb stores in-frame clones only, minus some. The DNA was the basis for D and trimming; V, J and clone size are from that table. The sample yields under 95,000 clones, more than 75% seen once. The chain recombines TRBV28 with TRBJ1-2; D uncertain. The sequenced sample was peripheral blood. The origin of this receptor is a human donor with acute or convalescent COVID-19. The donor label of this sample is uncertain. CDR3 sequence reads: CASSLRINYGYTF. The CDR3 DNA reads TGTGCCAGCAGTTTACGTATAAACTATGGCTACACCTTC.